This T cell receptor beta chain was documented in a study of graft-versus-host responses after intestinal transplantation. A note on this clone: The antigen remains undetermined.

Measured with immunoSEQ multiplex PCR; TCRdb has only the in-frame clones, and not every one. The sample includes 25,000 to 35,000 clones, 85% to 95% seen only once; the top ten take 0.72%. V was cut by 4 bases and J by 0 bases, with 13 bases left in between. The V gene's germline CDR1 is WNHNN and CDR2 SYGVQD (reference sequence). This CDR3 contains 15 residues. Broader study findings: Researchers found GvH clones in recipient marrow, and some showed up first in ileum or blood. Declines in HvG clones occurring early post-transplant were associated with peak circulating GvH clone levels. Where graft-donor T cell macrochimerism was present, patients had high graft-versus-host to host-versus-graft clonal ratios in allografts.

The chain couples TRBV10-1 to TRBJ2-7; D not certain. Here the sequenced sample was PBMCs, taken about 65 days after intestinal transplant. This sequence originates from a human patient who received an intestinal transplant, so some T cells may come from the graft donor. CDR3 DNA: TGCGCCAGCAGTGTGGGTAAACAGAGCTCCTACGAGCAGTACTTC. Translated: CASSVGKQSSYEQYF.